Here is one T cell receptor (beta chain) with its context. Its antigen is unidentified. The CDR3 sequence is 14 residues long. Germline V lookup: CDR1 GTSNPN, CDR2 SVGIG (reference sequence). Germline trimming cut 3 bases from V and 8 bases from J; bases unmatched to any gene: 8. The data belong to a study of CD8+ T cells in alopecia areata. Study results and limitations: Compared with mice, patients displayed less clear TCR sharing, possibly for HLA-related reasons.

RNA was isolated and reverse transcribed to cDNA, the sequencing template. Repertoires were generated with immunoSEQ multiplex PCR, while TCRdb's copy carries only in-frame clones and drops some. The sample consists of around 100,000 clones, roughly 50% of them appearing once. The rearrangement joins TRBV30 to TRBJ2-1, with TRBD1 matching over 9 bases. Sequenced: CD4+ T cells sorted from blood. The source of this sequence is a human donor in good health. Here the CDR3 reads CAWSRQGVGDEQFF. The CDR3 region has the DNA TGTGCCTGGAGCCGACAGGGGGTTGGCGATGAGCAGTTCTTC.